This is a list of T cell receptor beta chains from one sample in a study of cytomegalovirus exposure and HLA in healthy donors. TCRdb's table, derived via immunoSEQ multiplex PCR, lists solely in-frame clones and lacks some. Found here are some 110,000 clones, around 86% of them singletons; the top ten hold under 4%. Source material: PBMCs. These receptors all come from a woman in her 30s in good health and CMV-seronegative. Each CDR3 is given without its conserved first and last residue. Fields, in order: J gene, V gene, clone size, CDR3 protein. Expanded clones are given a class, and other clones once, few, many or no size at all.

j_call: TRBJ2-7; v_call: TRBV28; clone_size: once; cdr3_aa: ASSAVGGFYEQY
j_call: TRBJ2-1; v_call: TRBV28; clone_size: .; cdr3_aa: ASSLVGTSGKVEQF
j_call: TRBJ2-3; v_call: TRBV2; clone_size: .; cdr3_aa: ASSSEAGTSGLEGDTQY
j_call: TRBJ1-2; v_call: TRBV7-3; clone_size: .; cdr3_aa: ASSFGQGDGYT
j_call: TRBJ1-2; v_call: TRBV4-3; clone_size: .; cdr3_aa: ASSQDRQARGYT
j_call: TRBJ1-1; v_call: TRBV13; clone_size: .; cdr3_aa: ASSLGSPGMNTEAF
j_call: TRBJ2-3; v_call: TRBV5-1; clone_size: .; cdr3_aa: ASSLGTSGIRTDTQY
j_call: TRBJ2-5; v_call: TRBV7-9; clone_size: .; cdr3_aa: ASSSGQGRGETQY
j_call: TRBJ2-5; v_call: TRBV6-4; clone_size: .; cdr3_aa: ASSDGLAGGPETQY
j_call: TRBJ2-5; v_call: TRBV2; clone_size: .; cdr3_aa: ASSGSGSWETQY
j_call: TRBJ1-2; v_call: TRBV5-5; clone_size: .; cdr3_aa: ASSRDSTVGLVVGYT
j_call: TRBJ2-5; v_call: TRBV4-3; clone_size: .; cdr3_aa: ASSLTVAGGKYQETQY
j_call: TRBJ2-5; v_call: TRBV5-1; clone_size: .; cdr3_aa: ASSGIGTSGQETQY
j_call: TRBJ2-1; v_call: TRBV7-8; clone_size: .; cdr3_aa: ASSSASVPRRERLYNEQF
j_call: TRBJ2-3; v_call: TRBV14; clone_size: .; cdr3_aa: ASSPGTTNSDTQY
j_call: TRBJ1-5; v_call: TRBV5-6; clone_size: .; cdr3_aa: ASSLGQASNQPQH
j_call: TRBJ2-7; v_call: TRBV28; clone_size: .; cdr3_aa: ASSPRRGLAGFLSYEQY
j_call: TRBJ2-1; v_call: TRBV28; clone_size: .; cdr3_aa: ASSLLLAGERRSYNEQF
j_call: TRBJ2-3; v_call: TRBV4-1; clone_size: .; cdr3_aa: ASSQDPGQGITDTQY
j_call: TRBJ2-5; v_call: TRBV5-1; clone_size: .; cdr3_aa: ASSIEQGASVTQY
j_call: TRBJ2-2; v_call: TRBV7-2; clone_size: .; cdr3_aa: ASSLQLAENTGELF
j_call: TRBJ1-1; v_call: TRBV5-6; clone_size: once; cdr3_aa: ASSTGTVNTEAF
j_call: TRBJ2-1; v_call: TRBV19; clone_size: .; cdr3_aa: ASSILTEQF
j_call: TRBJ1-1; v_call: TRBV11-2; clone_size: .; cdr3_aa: ASSFGTGVIEAF
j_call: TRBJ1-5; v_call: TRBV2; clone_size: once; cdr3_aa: ASRRDRGEAQPQH
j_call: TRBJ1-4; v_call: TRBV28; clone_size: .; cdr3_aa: ASSFRRSVPTGEKLF
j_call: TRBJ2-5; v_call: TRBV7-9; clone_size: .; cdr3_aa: ASSPWGQQETQY
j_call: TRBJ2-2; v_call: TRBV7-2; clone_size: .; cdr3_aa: ASSPLYYTGELF
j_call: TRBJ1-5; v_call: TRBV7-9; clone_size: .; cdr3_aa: ASSLATGVQPQH
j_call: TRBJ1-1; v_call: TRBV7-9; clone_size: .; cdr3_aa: ASSSETENTEAF
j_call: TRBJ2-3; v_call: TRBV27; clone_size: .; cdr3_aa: AIFRVLSTDTQY
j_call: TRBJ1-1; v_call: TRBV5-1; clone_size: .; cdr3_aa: ASSLRTGMNTEAF
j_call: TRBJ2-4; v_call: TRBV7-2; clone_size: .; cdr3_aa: ASSPRGSGMLAKNIQY
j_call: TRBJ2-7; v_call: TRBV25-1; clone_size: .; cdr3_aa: ASSEFQGGEQY
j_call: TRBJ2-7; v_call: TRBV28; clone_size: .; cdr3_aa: ASSTSGRTHEQY
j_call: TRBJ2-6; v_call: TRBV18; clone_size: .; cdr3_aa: ASSPNQGTSGANVLT
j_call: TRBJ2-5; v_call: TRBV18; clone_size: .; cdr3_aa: ASSPSGVVVTQY
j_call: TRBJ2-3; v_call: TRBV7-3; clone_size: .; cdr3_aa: ASSSGLALDTQY
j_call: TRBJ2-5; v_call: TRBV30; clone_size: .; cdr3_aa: AWSSGSVETQY